This TCR beta chain was identified during a study of blood T cell repertoires in COVID-19. Study background: Samples of COVID-19 (acute and convalescent) were obtained from the United States, Italy and Spain.

Libraries were prepared by immunoSEQ multiplex PCR; TCRdb keeps only in-frame clonotypes and omits some of them. The repertoire consists of fewer than 200,000 clones, with about 80% occurring once and the leading ten covering approximately 21%. In germline, CDR1 is DFQATT, CDR2 SNEGSKA (reference sequence). CDR3 length: 10 amino acids. This clonotype was obtained from a woman over 75 with acute or convalescent COVID-19. Sequences were obtained from peripheral blood. J is TRBJ1-1 and V is TRBV20-1; weak D call: TRBD1 (5 bases). In DNA form, the CDR3 reads TGCAGGGGGGGAGGCAGTGAAGCTTTCTTT. Translating gives CRGGGSEAFF.